This T cell receptor (beta chain) appears in the sequencing data of a study of beta chain features in type 1 diabetes. Whole-study findings and limits: Since sequencing was performed on cDNA, cells with high TCR expression could be over-represented. There were fewer insertions and more deletions at the VDJ junctions of type 1 diabetes patients.

The investigators reverse transcribed all of the isolated RNA, so they sequenced expressed TCRB transcripts. Profiling relied on immunoSEQ multiplex PCR, and the TCRdb table lists in-frame clones only, not all of them. Here the sample spans over 500,000 clones, around a sixth being singletons. With respect to this clone: As yet, its antigen is unknown.

Approximately 0.11 L of blood, on average, came from one heparinised draw per donor. The CDR3 contains 16 residues. Germline-derived CDR1 and CDR2 are MGHRA and YSYEKL. V shed 1 base and J 5 bases; nucleotides not matched to a gene: 7. The J gene is TRBJ2-2, the V gene TRBV4-1; 7 bases agree with TRBD1. Sequencing was carried out using naive CD4+ T cells from blood. The source is a young man in good health. CDR3 amino acids: CASSQGPGTVTGELFF. The CDR3 DNA reads TGCGCCAGCAGCCAAGGTCCCGGGACAGTTACCGGGGAGCTGTTTTTT.